This T cell receptor beta chain emerged from a study of shared clonotypes between healthy human individuals. There were no recent acute infections or vaccinations among the donors, who were healthy HIV-negative adults. Findings of the study overall: An expected dependence of interdonor clonotype sharing on sequencing depth was noted. Sorted-subset sequencing, rarefaction showed, was incomplete despite large depth. Naive subsets generally had larger estimated richness than memory subsets.

Germline V gives CDR1 SGHRS, CDR2 YFSETQ. The CDR3 extends over 14 amino acids. J was trimmed by 3 bases and V by 2 bases; bases with no gene match: 1. As for this clone: Its antigen is not identified.

Here immunoSEQ multiplex PCR was the method, and the copy in TCRdb shows in-frame clones only, minus some. The profile shows about a million clones, around three quarters of them singletons. This clonotype was sampled from a man aged 18 to 29 in good health. Sequenced sample: memory CD4+ T cells sorted from blood. Subset described: CD45RA-negative fraction. V gene TRBV5-1 combines with J gene TRBJ1-5; TRBD1 matches 8 bases. The DNA for the CDR3 is TGCGCCAGCAGCTTACAGGGGGACAATCAGCCCCAGCATTTT. This gives the protein CASSLQGDNQPQHF.